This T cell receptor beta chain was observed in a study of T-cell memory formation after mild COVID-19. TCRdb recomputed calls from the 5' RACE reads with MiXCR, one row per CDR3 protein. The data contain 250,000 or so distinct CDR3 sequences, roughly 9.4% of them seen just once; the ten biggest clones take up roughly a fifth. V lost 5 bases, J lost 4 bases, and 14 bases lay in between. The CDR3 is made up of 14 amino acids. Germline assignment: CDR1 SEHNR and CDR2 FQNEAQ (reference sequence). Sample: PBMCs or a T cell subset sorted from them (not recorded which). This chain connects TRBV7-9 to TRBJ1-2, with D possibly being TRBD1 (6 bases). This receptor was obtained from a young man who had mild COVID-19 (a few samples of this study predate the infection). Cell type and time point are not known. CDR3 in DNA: TGTGCCAGCAGCCCGGGGACACTGAGCTATGGCTACACCTTC. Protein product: CASSPGTLSYGYTF. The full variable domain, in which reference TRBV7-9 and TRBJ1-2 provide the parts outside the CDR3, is DTGVSQNPRHKITKRGQNVTFRCDPISEHNRLYWYRQTLGQGPEFLTYFQNEAQLEKSRLLSDRFSAERPKGSFSTLEIQRTEQGDSAMYLCASSPGTLSYGYTFGSGTRLTVV.